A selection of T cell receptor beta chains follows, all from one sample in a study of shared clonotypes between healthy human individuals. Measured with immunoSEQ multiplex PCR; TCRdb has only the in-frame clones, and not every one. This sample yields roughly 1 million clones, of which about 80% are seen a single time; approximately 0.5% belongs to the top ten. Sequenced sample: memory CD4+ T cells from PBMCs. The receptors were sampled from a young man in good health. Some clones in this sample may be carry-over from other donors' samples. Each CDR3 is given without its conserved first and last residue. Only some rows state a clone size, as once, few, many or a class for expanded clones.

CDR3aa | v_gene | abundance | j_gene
ASSEGQDDTIY | TRBV5-4 | many | TRBJ1-3
ASSLIGLEPSSQY | TRBV7-2 | NA | TRBJ2-4
ASSLPGQGRETQY | TRBV28 | NA | TRBJ2-5
ASSPKAGELF | TRBV27 | NA | TRBJ2-2
ASSHSGRAFKLYNEQF | TRBV5-6 | NA | TRBJ2-1
ALGEGFSGNTIY | TRBV30 | NA | TRBJ1-3
ASSEVGRENQPQH | TRBV6-1 | NA | TRBJ1-5
ASSLINFWPSNEQF | TRBV11-2 | NA | TRBJ2-1
ASSLRGVSYEQY | TRBV11-2 | NA | TRBJ2-7
ASSVTVSFQGSGEAF | TRBV9 | NA | TRBJ1-1
ASSQERASGYGYT | TRBV4-1 | NA | TRBJ1-2
AWSPGLAGGDRY | TRBV30 | NA | TRBJ2-7
ASRGIGSSYEQY | TRBV28 | NA | TRBJ2-7
ASSLVPVGGSSYEQY | TRBV5-1 | NA | TRBJ2-7
ATSRGRGSGRTYEQY | TRBV15 | NA | TRBJ2-7
ASSLDRAYEQY | TRBV5-1 | NA | TRBJ2-7
ASRPYQGREQF | TRBV4-1 | NA | TRBJ2-1
ASSLAGRPYEQY | TRBV5-1 | NA | TRBJ2-7
ASMDRSTDTQY | TRBV19 | once | TRBJ2-3
AWSVAGDNEQH | TRBV30 | NA | TRBJ2-7
ASSYQMAGTGNEQF | TRBV7-2 | NA | TRBJ2-1
ASSLGGPTDTQY | TRBV28 | NA | TRBJ2-3
ASSPGTGGFDGYT | TRBV7-3 | few | TRBJ1-2
ASSPGGASWETQY | TRBV7-9 | NA | TRBJ2-5
ASSLGGSVANEQF | TRBV7-9 | NA | TRBJ2-1
ASSLEGSSNTGELF | TRBV5-1 | NA | TRBJ2-2
ASSSTGNYGYT | TRBV18 | NA | TRBJ1-2
ASSTLVGVGNTEAF | TRBV5-6 | NA | TRBJ1-1
ASSPGGQRSNQPQH | TRBV18 | many | TRBJ1-5
ASSVRGQPIDGYT | TRBV9 | NA | TRBJ1-2
ASRVRGSTRETQY | TRBV6-1 | NA | TRBJ2-5
ASSTGLAGGETQY | TRBV18 | NA | TRBJ2-5
ASTLIGPTSGRYNEQF | TRBV28 | many | TRBJ2-1
ASSRGANEKLF | TRBV5-1 | NA | TRBJ1-4
ASSLVGQMSSGNTIY | TRBV11-2 | few | TRBJ1-3
ASSWVPEDTQY | TRBV7-9 | NA | TRBJ2-3
ASSISDSYGYT | TRBV19 | NA | TRBJ1-2
ASSATSGRVGEQF | TRBV9 | NA | TRBJ2-1
ASTEFGGAVDGYT | TRBV6-5 | NA | TRBJ1-2
AISESAAPGYT | TRBV10-3 | few | TRBJ1-2
ASKPSDRGGYEQY | TRBV5-1 | once | TRBJ2-7
ASSGIRRGRGSYEQY | TRBV7-9 | NA | TRBJ2-7
SGLADYNEQF | TRBV29-1 | NA | TRBJ2-1
ASSGRLARSYNEQF | TRBV7-3 | NA | TRBJ2-1
ASSLQSGAPLH | TRBV2 | NA | TRBJ1-6
ASSFPASGRGYNEQF | TRBV7-2 | few | TRBJ2-1
ASSKSASTDTQY | TRBV19 | NA | TRBJ2-3
ASSPAGTSVYEQY | TRBV5-1 | NA | TRBJ2-7
ASSGPGPRYV | TRBV25-1 | NA | TRBJ1-2
ASSGGFGETQY | TRBV7-2 | NA | TRBJ2-5
SGGYADTQY | TRBV29-1 | NA | TRBJ2-3
ASSVIGSGDTQY | TRBV9 | NA | TRBJ2-3
ASSRLAGGNTGELF | TRBV6-6 | few | TRBJ2-2